This passage covers 18 T cell receptor beta chains from one sample sequenced in a study of blood T cell repertoires in COVID-19. Assay: immunoSEQ multiplex PCR; the TCRdb copy retains only in-frame clones and omits some. The data contain about 280,000 clones, roughly 90% of them seen just once; the ten biggest clones take up 1%. Sequenced: PBMCs or T cells enriched from blood (not recorded which). Receptor source: a woman in her thirties who had recovered from COVID-19.

The CDR3 sequence is CASSTQGYGTDTQYF. The CDR3 DNA reads TGTGCCAGCAGCACCCAGGGGTACGGCACAGATACGCAGTATTTT. The chain joins TRBV9 to TRBJ2-3, with a possible D match to TRBD1 (6 bases). Germline-derived CDR1 and CDR2 are SGDLS and YYNGEE. V lost 4 bases, J lost 1 base, and 13 bases lay in between. This CDR3 comprises 15 residues. The full variable domain, rest sourced from reference TRBV9 and TRBJ2-3, is DSGVTQTPKHLITATGQRVTLRCSPRSGDLSVYWYQQSLDQGLQFLIQYYNGEERAKGNILERFSAQQFPDLHSELNLSSLELGDSALYFCASSTQGYGTDTQYFGPGTRLTVL.

Regarding this clone: Its ends do not fully match the called genes, so a read error is possible. V is TRBV5-1 and J is TRBJ1-2; D is ambiguous. This CDR3 spans 14 amino acids. Looked up from germline, CDR1 is SGHRS and CDR2 is YFSETQ. CDR3 amino acids: CASRFRPSGYGYTF. CDR3 DNA sequence: TGCGCCAGCCGCTTCCGGCCGTCGGGTTATGGCTACACCTTC.

This CDR3 is CASSYKAGWAGELFF. In DNA, the CDR3 is TGTGCCAGCAGTTACAAGGCAGGGTGGGCCGGGGAGCTGTTTTTT. The V gene is TRBV6-5, the J gene TRBJ2-2; tentative D call: TRBD1 (5 bases). The CDR3 length is 15 residues. Per the germline V gene, CDR1 is MNHEY and CDR2 is SVGAGI. With 2 bases removed from V and 6 bases from J, the gap between germline ends came to 13 bases.

The chain links TRBV30 to TRBJ1-1, with D hard to call. The CDR3 is 14 amino acids. Germline V gene sequence: CDR1 GTSNPN, CDR2 SVGIG (reference sequence). V shed 5 bases and J shed 0 bases, with 13 bases lying between them. The CDR3 is CAWRSVRMNTEAFF. CDR3 DNA sequence: TGTGCCTGGCGTTCAGTCAGGATGAACACTGAAGCTTTCTTT.

The chain employs TRBV5-1 and TRBJ1-2; D unresolved. CDR3 length equals 13 residues. The germline gives CDR1 SGHRS, CDR2 YFSETQ. V lost 3 bases and J 8 bases, leaving 14 bases between the germline ends. CDR3 sequence: CASSSAVGEGYTF. The CDR3 DNA follows: TGCGCCAGCAGCTCCGCGGTTGGTGAGGGCTACACCTTC.

This chain joins TRBV11-3 and TRBJ2-1; 8 bases are shared with TRBD2. Germline loops: CDR1 SGHNT, CDR2 YENEEA. The ends lost 5 bases at V and 6 bases at J; junction bases unmatched: 6. The length of the CDR3 is 14 residues. CDR3 DNA: TGTGCCAGCAGCCGCGCCGGGGGGGCCAATGAGCAGTTCTTC. Translating gives CASSRAGGANEQFF.

J is TRBJ1-2 and V is TRBV24-1; D possibly corresponds to TRBD1 (5 bases). Trimming took off 5 bases at V and 0 bases at J, with 9 bases between the two ends. Germline V gene data show CDR1 as KGHDR and CDR2 as SFDVKD. The CDR3 sequence is 14 residues long. The CDR3 loop is CATSAQGTNYGYTF. The CDR3 coding sequence is TGTGCCACCAGTGCCCAGGGAACTAACTATGGCTACACCTTC.

The chain is built from TRBV11-3 and TRBJ1-1; the D is unclear. Trimming cost V 1 base and J 3 bases, with 6 bases left between them. Germline CDR1 reads SGHNT; CDR2 reads YENEEA. The CDR3 is 13 residues long. The CDR3 nucleotides read TGTGCCAGCAGCTTAGTACGGTACACTGAAGCTTTCTTT. Its translation: CASSLVRYTEAFF.

This clone was seen once. This chain connects TRBV9 to TRBJ2-1; D is perhaps TRBD1 (5 bases). The length of the CDR3 is 12 residues. Germline V CDR1 and CDR2: SGDLS, YYNGEE. V was pared by 2 bases and J by 11 bases, with 11 bases between. This CDR3 reads CASSVDSWKQFF. The DNA of the CDR3 is TGTGCCAGCAGCGTCGACAGCTGGAAGCAGTTCTTC.

The genes are TRBV11-3 and TRBJ1-1, with a tentative D call TRBD1 (6 bases). The CDR3 has 15 residues. V lost 5 bases, J lost 4 bases, and 17 bases lay in between. Germline V gene data show CDR1 as SGHNT and CDR2 as YENEEA. The CDR3, as DNA: TGTGCCAGCAGCCCCGACAGGTTGAGGAGCACTGAAGCTTTCTTT. Protein: CASSPDRLRSTEAFF.

This chain links TRBV7-2 with TRBJ2-5; weak D call: TRBD2 (6 bases). Germline loops: CDR1 SGHTA, CDR2 FQGNSA. The V end was cut by 5 bases, the J end by 5 bases, with 18 bases between. CDR3 length: 15 residues. The CDR3 region is CASSLAKGRWETQYF. Here the CDR3 DNA reads TGTGCCAGCAGCCTCGCCAAGGGGAGGTGGGAGACCCAGTACTTC.

This clone appeared once. This chain joins TRBV21-1 and TRBJ2-4; the listed D gene, TRBD2, was not tested against the DNA. TRBV21-1 is annotated as a pseudogene. The CDR3 runs 17 residues. CDR3 in amino acids: CASSKLCGETAKNIQYF. In DNA form, the CDR3 reads TGTGCCAGCAGCAAGTTGTGCGGAGAGACGGCCAAAAACATTCAGTACTTC.

This clone was picked up a small number of times. V is TRBV29-1 and J is TRBJ2-1, with 9 bases fitting TRBD1. Germline lookup yields CDR1 SQVTM and CDR2 ANQGSEA. Trimming removed 6 bases from V and 3 bases from J; junction bases left unmatched: 6. CDR3 length: 14 amino acids. The CDR3 loop is CSVSTGGDYNEQFF. The DNA for the CDR3 is TGCAGCGTATCGACAGGGGGAGACTACAATGAGCAGTTCTTC.

This chain uses TRBV3-1 (or the pseudogene TRBV3-2) with TRBJ1-6; D perhaps matches TRBD1 (6 bases). This CDR3 is 21 amino acids long. V lost 0 bases to trimming and J lost 3 bases, with 24 bases between them. Germline CDR1 is LGHDT and CDR2 is YNNKEL (reference sequence). The CDR3 DNA follows: TGTGCCAGCAGCCAAGATCTAGGACAGTGGGGAATACTACACTATAATTCACCCCTCCACTTT. It specifies CASSQDLGQWGILHYNSPLHF.

The V gene is TRBV2, the J gene TRBJ1-3; maybe TRBD1 (6 bases). The V end was cut by 0 bases, the J end by 6 bases, with 9 bases between. This CDR3 has 14 residues. Per the germline V gene, CDR1 is SNHLY and CDR2 is FYNNEI. The CDR3 loop is CASSEARGPNTIYF. The CDR3 DNA follows: TGTGCCAGCAGTGAAGCGCGGGGGCCAAACACCATATATTTT.

The chain uses TRBV30 and TRBJ1-2; TRBD1 might be the D (6 bases). Trimming pared 0 bases from V and 5 bases from J, leaving 19 bases between. The CDR3 contains 16 residues. The V gene's germline CDR1 is GTSNPN and CDR2 SVGIG (reference sequence). CDR3 DNA: TGTGCCTGGAGTGTAGCAGGGGCTGGGGCGTCATATGGCTACACCTTC. Translating gives CAWSVAGAGASYGYTF.

The V gene is TRBV27, the J gene TRBJ1-2; possibly TRBD1 for D (6 bases). The V gene's germline CDR1 is MNHEY and CDR2 SMNVEV (reference sequence). The CDR3 is 13 residues long. Deletions cut 6 bases from V and 7 bases from J, with 15 bases between. This chain's CDR3 is CASRLAGDPGYTF. The CDR3, as DNA: TGTGCCAGCAGGTTAGCAGGGGACCCTGGCTACACCTTC.

The chain joins TRBV7-2 to TRBJ1-1, with D unresolved. V was pared by 3 bases and J by 1 base, with 12 bases between. The V gene's germline CDR1 is SGHTA and CDR2 FQGNSA. The CDR3 totals 15 residues. The CDR3, as DNA: TGTGCCAGCAGCTTCTTTCCGGGGTCGAACACTGAAGCTTTCTTT. This gives the protein CASSFFPGSNTEAFF.